This T cell receptor beta chain was observed in a study of cytomegalovirus exposure and HLA in healthy donors (dated by TCRdb to between 2016 and 2019). As for the study more broadly: An earlier analysis of about 530 of the donors reported approximately 300 Gb of sequence data and 95 million to 140 million unique TCR beta sequences obtained from 150 million to 200 million T cells. The later analysis used no new phenotypic data to find candidate immune exposures, relying instead on TCR beta sequences and their occurrence across donors. All discovery cohort repertoires had been generated on a single sequencing platform. Both class I and class II loci were covered by HLA typing, at four-digit resolution. Using immunosequencing, the study profiled T cell repertoires from some 670 subjects and related those repertoires to cytomegalovirus serostatus. The study aimed to test whether signatures of past pathogen exposure could be identified by cataloging public T cell receptors. To predict cytomegalovirus infection status, the study brought together high-throughput TCR immunosequencing, statistical association of individual TCRs with disease status, and machine learning. Roughly 5 DR-DQ haplotypes were handled as single units for association and clustering because linkage in the cohort was strong. Across some 400 genotyped donors of the cohort, an average of about 250,000 unique TCR beta nucleotide sequences per donor were sequenced, and around 20% of those sequences were non-productive. Alongside the repertoire data, information on donor age, sex, ethnicity and CMV serostatus was compiled. Among the roughly 400 genotyped donors, more than 70% belonged to the genetic ancestry cluster associated with self-reported Caucasian donors. An early release covering roughly 600 HLA-typed donors comprised approximately 290 gigabases of sequencing data and tens of millions of unique TCR sequences. An earlier analysis of 587 of the donors used high-throughput TCR beta sequencing to judge whether each TCR beta V gene segment behaved as functional or pseudogenic. A later genetic analysis used genome-wide SNP genotypes for 398 of the 666 donors, treating that subset as a discovery cohort. A later analysis re-analyzed previously published TCR beta repertoires from roughly 600 donors and added high-resolution HLA genotyping to study TCR occurrence patterns. Along with the roughly 670-subject first cohort, a separate validation cohort of over a hundred different subjects was used. Typing coverage varied by locus: roughly 629-640 donors for A, B, C, DRB1 and DQB1; under 550 for DQA1; nearly 610 for DPA1; 450 to 480 for DPB1. Study-wide findings and limitations: The earlier analysis of 587 of the donors excluded 15 to 20 rarely observed V segments, including chromosome 9 orphons, because counts were too low. The cohort was sequenced for TCR beta chains only, and without alpha or paired-chain data the features that could be detected were limited. According to a later analysis, parvovirus B19, influenza, CMV and Epstein-Barr virus appeared linked to several top co-occurrence clusters. A further reported finding was that TCR beta sequences accurately predicted the HLA-A and HLA-B alleles for most subjects in the first cohort. Linkage disequilibrium might explain the correlated functional status among segregating V segments, but an unknown experimental factor could not be excluded. Because HLA typing was missing for some donors at each locus, association tests included only the typed subset. In a later analysis, the rate of TCR association differed among HLA loci, with DRB1 alleles having the most associated TCRs and HLA-C alleles having the fewest. Sequencing depth was assumed to be roughly uniform across donors in the presence/absence analyses, though that assumption may not hold. V-gene and J-gene trimming of TCR beta chains was associated with a missense DCLRE1C variant in a later genetic analysis, and the association was replicated in an independent cohort. A group of highly shared sequence variants was considered likely to be a technical artifact of the sequencing pipeline. A total of about 180 TCR beta chains were listed by the study as associated with cytomegalovirus. Strong co-occurrence of HLA alleles, especially DR and DQ, made assigning TCR associations to individual alleles difficult. According to the authors, the approach could potentially be generalized to other disease states and immunological phenotypes. A later genetic analysis reported fewer N-insertions in productive TCRs among donors in an Asian-associated ancestry cluster than the 666-donor mean. Three of the identified cytomegalovirus-associated TCR beta chains were confirmed in vitro to be specific for cytomegalovirus antigens. While some public TCRs were present in many individuals, most TCR sequences turned up only very rarely across donors. According to a later analysis, most CMV-associated TCR beta chains appeared to be HLA-restricted, and the HLA associations seemed to be driven largely by CMV exposure. In both the original and validation cohorts, the classifier was reported to diagnose cytomegalovirus status with high specificity and sensitivity. The 87-base-pair reads could not distinguish some IMGT-functional V segments, including TRBV6-2 and TRBV6-3, so those segments were excluded. In an earlier analysis of several hundred of the donors, most TCR beta V segments were observed in productive rearrangements about 87% or about 30% of the time, broadly matching IMGT annotations. At a false discovery rate of 0.05, a later analysis linked 15,000 to 20,000 TCR beta sequences to specific HLA alleles. In a later analysis, HLA-associated TCR beta chains were found to be more clonally expanded and to have lower generation probabilities than equally common non-associated chains. The only immune exposure information available for the cohort was CMV serostatus.

For this clone: What this receptor recognizes is not known. No base qualities exist here, and no much larger clone lies one base off it.

In total, approximately 700 healthy bone marrow donors made up the cohort. At the time of sampling, every cohort member was nominally healthy, though immune exposures that went unrecorded were likely present. The donor tested CMV seropositive and was one of the 289 seropositive cohort members. A peripheral blood sample was collected from each donor, and TCR beta sequencing was performed on peripheral blood mononuclear cells. The Qiagen DNeasy Blood Extraction Kit was used to extract genomic DNA from the blood cell samples. Libraries were constructed by the immunoSEQ multiplex PCR assay. For the multiplex PCR, a mixture combining 60 forward primers for TCR Vbeta segments and 13 reverse primers for TCR Jbeta segments was used. Amplification of the CDR3 region of rearranged TCR beta genes was performed with a multiplex PCR assay on genomic DNA. On the Illumina HiSeq System, the amplified TCR beta libraries were sequenced as 87-base-pair reads. Under the source paper's analysis protocol: A later analysis counted tens of millions of unique TCR beta chains across the roughly 700 repertoires, and some 11 million of these chains were shared by at least two donors. Raw reads were error-corrected and collapsed into unique sequences with a nearest-neighbor algorithm that merged closely related sequences to remove PCR and sequencing errors. CDR3 sequences were aligned to IMGT reference sequences to assign V, D and J gene segments. For a sequence to be retained, a match of at least six nucleotides was required to both a V gene segment and a J gene segment. Rearrangements were classified as productive when the CDR3 lacked stop codons and remained in frame with V and J, and all other rearrangements were classified as non-productive. CDR3 was defined by IMGT convention, running from the second conserved V-encoded cysteine to the conserved J-encoded phenylalanine. In an earlier analysis of roughly 610 of the donors, sequences lacking an unambiguous match to a single V gene segment were excluded. In an earlier analysis of about 590 of the donors, a V segment was called functional when productive rearrangements were above 56.7%, and segregating when the standard deviation between donors exceeded 5%. A statistical classification framework was developed to diagnose cytomegalovirus status using the catalog of TCR beta chain sequences. A later analysis assigned V and J genes by comparing TCR nucleotide sequences with IMGT/GENE-DB human TR gene sequences. Using the TCRdist pipeline, a later analysis assigned CDR3 sequences along with most-parsimonious VDJ recombination scenarios. In a later analysis, each TCR beta chain was defined by its CDR3 amino acid sequence together with its V-gene family, and reads without a unique V-gene family were excluded. In a later analysis, 500 to 700 highly shared, low-generation-probability nucleotide sequences were removed to address suspected cross-contamination and a sequencing artifact. In a later analysis, a clonal expansion index was calculated for each public chain from normalized within-repertoire ranks of inferred template counts. In a later analysis, generation probabilities were computed with a VDJ recombination model fitted to out-of-frame rearrangements, and the resulting probabilities were checked against IGoR. Hypergeometric tests were used in a later analysis to score TCR-TCR, TCR-HLA and TCR-CMV co-occurrence, with a repertoire-size bias correction applied to the TCR pairs. To estimate false discovery rates, a later analysis permuted the HLA or CMV assignments 20 times. In a later analysis, co-occurring TCRs were grouped using DBSCAN, with TCRdist sequence similarity added in when clustering inside HLA-allele-positive subsets. Co-occurrence clustering excluded repertoires with fewer than 30,000 or more than 120,000 public chains, plus five with anomalous nucleotide sharing. Here the immuneACCESS table is served through TCRdb, limited to in-frame sequences with V and J called. Missing clones are a known gap in these copies; in checked studies unresolved V genes cover under half, and the rest lacks a known reason. V and J calls and clone size are those listed in that table; D and trimming were worked out from the DNA. This sample holds roughly 80,000 clones; 60% to 80% were observed only once. Of the sample, about 6.2% falls within the top ten clones.

V lost 4 bases and J lost 3 bases, and the count of bases not matched to a germline gene is 4. The CDR3, from cysteine to phenylalanine, totals 14 residues. The read is trimmed to its CDR3 DNA, 42 bases read in frame from base 1. CDR1 and CDR2 were assigned from the germline V gene as SGHRS and YFSETQ. Specimen: PBMCs. This receptor chain uses TRBV5-1 and TRBJ1-1, with 9 middle bases fitting TRBD1. The receptor comes from a woman aged 45-59 years in good health and CMV-seropositive. The CDR3 protein: CASSIQGADTEAFF. Read as DNA, the sequence is TGCGCCAGCAGCATACAGGGGGCGGACACTGAAGCTTTCTTT.